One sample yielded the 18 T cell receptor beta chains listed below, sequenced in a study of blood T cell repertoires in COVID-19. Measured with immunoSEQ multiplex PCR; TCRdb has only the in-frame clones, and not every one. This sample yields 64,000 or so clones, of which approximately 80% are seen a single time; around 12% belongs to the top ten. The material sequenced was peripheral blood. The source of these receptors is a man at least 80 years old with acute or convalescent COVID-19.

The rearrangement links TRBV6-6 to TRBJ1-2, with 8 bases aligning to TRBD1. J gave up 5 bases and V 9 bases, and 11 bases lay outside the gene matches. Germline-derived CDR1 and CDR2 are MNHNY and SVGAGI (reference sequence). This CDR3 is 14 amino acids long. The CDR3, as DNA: TGTGCCAGTAGATCAGGGGGCGCGGGGTATGGCTACACCTTC. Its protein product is CASRSGGAGYGYTF.

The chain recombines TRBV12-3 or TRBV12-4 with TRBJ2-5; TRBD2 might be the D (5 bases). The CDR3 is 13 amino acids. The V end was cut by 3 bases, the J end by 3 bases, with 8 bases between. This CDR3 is CASSFWGEETQYF. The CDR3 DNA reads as TGTGCCAGCAGTTTCTGGGGAGAAGAGACCCAGTACTTC.

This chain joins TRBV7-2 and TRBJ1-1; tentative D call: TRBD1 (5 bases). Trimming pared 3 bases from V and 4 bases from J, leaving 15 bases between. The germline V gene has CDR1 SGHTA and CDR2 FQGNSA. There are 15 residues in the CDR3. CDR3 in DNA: TGTGCCAGCAGCTTGGAAAGCGGGACCCTCACTGAAGCTTTCTTT. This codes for CASSLESGTLTEAFF.

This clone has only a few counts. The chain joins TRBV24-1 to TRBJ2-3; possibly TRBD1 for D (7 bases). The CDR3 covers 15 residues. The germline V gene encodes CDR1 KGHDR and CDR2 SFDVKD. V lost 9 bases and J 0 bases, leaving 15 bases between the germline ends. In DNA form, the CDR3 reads TGTGCCACCGCCCCCGGGGGACAGAGCACAGATACGCAGTATTTT. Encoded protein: CATAPGGQSTDTQYF.

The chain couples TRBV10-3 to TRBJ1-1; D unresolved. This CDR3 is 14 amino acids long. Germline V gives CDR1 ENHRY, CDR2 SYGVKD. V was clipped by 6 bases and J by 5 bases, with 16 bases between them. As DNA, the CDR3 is TGTGCCATCAGGGCAGAGGCGGCGAGTACTGAAGCTTTCTTT. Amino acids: CAIRAEAASTEAFF.

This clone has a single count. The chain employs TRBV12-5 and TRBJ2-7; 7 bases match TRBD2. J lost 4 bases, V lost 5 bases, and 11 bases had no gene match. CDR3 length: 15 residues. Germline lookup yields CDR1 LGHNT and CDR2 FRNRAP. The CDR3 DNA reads TGTGCTAGTGGTCTTGGGGGGGTGTACGTTTACGAGCAGTACTTC. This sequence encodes CASGLGGVYVYEQYF.

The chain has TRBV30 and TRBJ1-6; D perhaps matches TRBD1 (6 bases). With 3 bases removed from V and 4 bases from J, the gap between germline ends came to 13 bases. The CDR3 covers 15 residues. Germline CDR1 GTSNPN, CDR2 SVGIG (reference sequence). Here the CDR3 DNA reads TGTGCCTGGAGAACGGACAGAGCATATAATTCACCCCTCCACTTT. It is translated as CAWRTDRAYNSPLHF.

The DNA of the CDR3 is TGCGCCAGCAGCTTACAGGGAGACACTGAAGCTTTCTTT. It is translated as CASSLQGDTEAFF. The genes are TRBV5-1 and TRBJ1-1, with D perhaps matching TRBD1 (6 bases). The CDR3 has 13 residues. V was pared by 2 bases and J by 3 bases, with 8 bases between. CDR1 SGHRS and CDR2 YFSETQ come from the germline V gene. The full variable domain, rest sourced from reference TRBV5-1 and TRBJ1-1, is KAGVTQTPRYLIKTRGQQVTLSCSPISGHRSVSWYQQTPGQGLQFLFEYFSETQRNKGNFPGRFSGRQFSNSRSEMNVSTLELGDSALYLCASSLQGDTEAFFGQGTRLTVV.

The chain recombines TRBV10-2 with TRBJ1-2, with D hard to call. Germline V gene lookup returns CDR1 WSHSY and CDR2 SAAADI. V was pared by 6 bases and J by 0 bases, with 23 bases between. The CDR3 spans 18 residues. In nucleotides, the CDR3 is TGCGCCAGCAGCCGATTCGAGGGTCCGACGTTAGCTAACTATGGCTACACCTTC. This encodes CASSRFEGPTLANYGYTF.

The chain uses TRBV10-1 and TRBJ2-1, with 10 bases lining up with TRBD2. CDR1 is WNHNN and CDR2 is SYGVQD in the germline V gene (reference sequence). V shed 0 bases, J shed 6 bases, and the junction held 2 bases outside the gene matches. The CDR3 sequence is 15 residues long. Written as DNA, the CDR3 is TGCGCCAGCAGTGAGTCGGCTAGCGGGAGCAATGAGCAGTTCTTC. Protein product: CASSESASGSNEQFF.

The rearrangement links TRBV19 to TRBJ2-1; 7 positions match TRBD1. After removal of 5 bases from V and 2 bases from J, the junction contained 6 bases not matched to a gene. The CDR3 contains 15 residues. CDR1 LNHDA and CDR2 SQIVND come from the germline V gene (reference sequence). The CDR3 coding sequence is TGTGCCAGTAGTTACTCGGGACAGACCTACAATGAGCAGTTCTTC. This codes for CASSYSGQTYNEQFF.

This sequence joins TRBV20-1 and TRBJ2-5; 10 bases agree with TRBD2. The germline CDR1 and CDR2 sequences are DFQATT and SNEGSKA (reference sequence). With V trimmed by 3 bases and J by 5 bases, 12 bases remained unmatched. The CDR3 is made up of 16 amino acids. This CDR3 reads CSASDSTSGSGETQYF. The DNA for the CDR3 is TGCAGTGCTAGTGACTCGACTAGCGGGTCTGGGGAGACCCAGTACTTC.

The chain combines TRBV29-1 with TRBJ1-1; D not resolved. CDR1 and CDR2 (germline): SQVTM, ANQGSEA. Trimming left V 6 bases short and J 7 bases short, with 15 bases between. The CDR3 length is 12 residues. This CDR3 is CSVADREGEAFF. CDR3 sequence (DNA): TGCAGCGTGGCCGATAGGGAGGGTGAAGCTTTCTTT.

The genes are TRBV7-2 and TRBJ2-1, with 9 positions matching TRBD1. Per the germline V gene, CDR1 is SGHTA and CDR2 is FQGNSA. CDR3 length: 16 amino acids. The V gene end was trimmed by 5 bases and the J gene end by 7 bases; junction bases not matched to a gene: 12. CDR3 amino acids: CASSLVIGQGRNEQFF. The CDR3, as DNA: TGTGCCAGCAGCCTGGTTATTGGACAGGGGAGAAATGAGCAGTTCTTC.

The CDR3 DNA reads TGTGCCAGCACCCCTGGGGGGACAGGGGGCGTAGATACGCAGTATTTT. It yields the protein CASTPGGTGGVDTQYF. The rearrangement joins TRBV19 to TRBJ2-3; 12 positions match TRBD1. The length of the CDR3 is 16 residues. Germline CDR1 LNHDA, CDR2 SQIVND (reference sequence). V gave up 9 bases and J gave up 5 bases; unmatched junction bases: 12.

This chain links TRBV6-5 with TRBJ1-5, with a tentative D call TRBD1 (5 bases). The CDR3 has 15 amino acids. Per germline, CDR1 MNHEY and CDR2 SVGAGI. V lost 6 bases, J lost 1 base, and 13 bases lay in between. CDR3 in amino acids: CASSPGGGSNQPQHF. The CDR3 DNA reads TGTGCCAGCAGCCCCGGGGGGGGAAGCAATCAGCCCCAGCATTTT.

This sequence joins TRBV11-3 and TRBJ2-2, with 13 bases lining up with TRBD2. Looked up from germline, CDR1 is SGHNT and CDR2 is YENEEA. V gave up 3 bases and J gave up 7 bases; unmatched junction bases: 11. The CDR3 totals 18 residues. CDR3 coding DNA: TGTGCCAGCAGCTTTAGACTAGCGGGAGGCAGGAGGAACGGGGAGCTGTTTTTT. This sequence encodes CASSFRLAGGRRNGELFF. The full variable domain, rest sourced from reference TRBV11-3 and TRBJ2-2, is EAGVVQSPRYKIIEKKQPVAFWCNPISGHNTLYWYLQNLGQGPELLIRYENEEAVDDSQLPKDRFSAERLKGVDSTLKIQPAELGDSAVYLCASSFRLAGGRRNGELFFGEGSRLTVL.

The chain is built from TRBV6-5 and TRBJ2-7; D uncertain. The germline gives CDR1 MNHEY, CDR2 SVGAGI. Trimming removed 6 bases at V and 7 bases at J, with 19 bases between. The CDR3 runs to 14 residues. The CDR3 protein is CASSVSPPAAEQYF. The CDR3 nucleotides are TGTGCCAGCAGCGTCTCGCCGCCGGCGGCTGAGCAGTACTTC.